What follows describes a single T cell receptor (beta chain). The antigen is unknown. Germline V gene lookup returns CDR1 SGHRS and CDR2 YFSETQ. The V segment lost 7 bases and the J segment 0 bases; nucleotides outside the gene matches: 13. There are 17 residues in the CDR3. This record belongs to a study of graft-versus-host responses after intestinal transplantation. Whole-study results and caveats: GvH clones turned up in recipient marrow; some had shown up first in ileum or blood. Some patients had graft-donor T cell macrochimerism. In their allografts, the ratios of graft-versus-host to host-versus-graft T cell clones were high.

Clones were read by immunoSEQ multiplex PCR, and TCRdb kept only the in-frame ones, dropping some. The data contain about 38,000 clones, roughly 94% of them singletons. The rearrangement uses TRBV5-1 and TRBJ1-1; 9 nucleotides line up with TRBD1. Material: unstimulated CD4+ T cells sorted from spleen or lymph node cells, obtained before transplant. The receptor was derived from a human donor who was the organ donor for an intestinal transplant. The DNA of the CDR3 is TGCGCCAGCCTTCCGGGACAGGGAGACCCCATGAACACTGAAGCTTTCTTT. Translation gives CASLPGQGDPMNTEAFF.